This TCR beta chain is from a study of OX40 agonist ivuxolimab in advanced cancers. Overall study context: Partial responses occurred in three patients (one hepatocellular carcinoma, two cutaneous melanoma).

Study-wide findings and caveats: There was clonal expansion of CD4+ and CD8+ blood T cells by week 6 at 0.1 to 3.0 mg/kg.

CDR3 length: 16 amino acids. From germline, CDR1 is GTSNPN and CDR2 SVGIG (reference sequence). The V segment lost 2 bases and the J segment 5 bases; nucleotides outside the gene matches: 9. This clone was picked up one time. Its antigen is currently unknown. At cycle 4 day 1, cycle 7 day 1, and baseline, blood was sampled. Here immunoSEQ multiplex PCR was the method, and the copy in TCRdb shows in-frame clones only, minus some. The data contain roughly 53,000 clones, almost 90% of them singletons. This chain connects TRBV30 to TRBJ2-1, with TRBD2 matching over 10 bases. This specimen was CD4+ or CD8+ T cells sorted from blood, taken in a trial of the OX40 agonist ivuxolimab. The clonotype comes from an adult with an advanced solid tumor such as melanoma, head and neck, liver or kidney cancer. CDR3 loop: CAWSLPSAGGDNEQFF. CDR3 in DNA: TGTGCCTGGAGTCTTCCCTCAGCGGGGGGGGACAATGAGCAGTTCTTC.